This T cell receptor beta chain is drawn from a study of T-cell reconstitution after alpha-beta-depleted transplantation in children. Remarks on this clonotype: No antigen is known for it.

Study-level results: At one year after transplant, newly produced T cells mostly accounted for T-cell counts and diversity. At around two months after transplant, the alpha-beta T cells were reportedly derived from several hundred expanded clones that came from non-depleted graft cells. It was surviving recipient T cells and thymic progenitors that gave some patients high TCRbeta diversity at day 60.

V lost 3 bases and J 4 bases, leaving 10 bases between the germline ends. The CDR3 spans 14 residues. Germline V gene lookup returns CDR1 LNHNV and CDR2 YYDKDF (reference sequence). This sample's TCRbeta library carried unique molecular identifier barcodes. TCRdb reanalysed the PCR reads using MiXCR and keeps one entry per CDR3 protein. Altogether about a million distinct CDR3 sequences are present, around 30% being singletons, with the ten largest covering about 28%. The chain couples TRBV15 to TRBJ2-1; unclear D gene. This sequence was found in a boy in the first two years of life who had a stem cell transplant for SCID, so the T cells may come from the graft donor. The specimen comprised PBMCs, mostly from graft donor cells, sampled 360 days after TCRalphabeta/CD19-depleted stem cell transplant. In DNA form, the CDR3 reads TGTGCCACCAGCAGGGCAGGCTATTACAATGAGCAGTTCTTC. As protein: CATSRAGYYNEQFF.